Listed here is a single T cell receptor beta chain. Antigen specificity is unknown. Per germline, CDR1 SGHRS and CDR2 YFSETQ. Trimming cost V 2 bases and J 6 bases; bases outside gene matches: 2. The CDR3 loop spans 14 amino acids. From RNA transcripts, TCR beta CDR3 regions were amplified. The TCR CDR3 was amplified in a first-round RT-PCR using the HTBI primer set. One entry per CDR3 protein, called by TCRdb with MiXCR from the multiplex PCR reads. The table has approximately 560,000 distinct CDR3 sequences, 15% to 19% seen once. The entry originates in a study of T cells in Graves' hyperthyroidism and ophthalmopathy. Study observations and caveats: Model output signaled ophthalmopathy a median approximately six months ahead of onset.

The sequence was collected from a woman aged 25 to 45 with Graves' hyperthyroidism. Sequences were obtained from blood. The genes are TRBV5-1 and TRBJ2-2; 9 nucleotides line up with TRBD2. The DNA of the CDR3 is TGCGCCAGCAGCTTCAGCGGGAGGCCCGGGGAGCTGTTTTTT. This codes for CASSFSGRPGELFF.